This record covers a single TCR beta chain. The antigen is not known. The sample comes from a study of cytomegalovirus exposure and HLA in healthy donors. General observations from the study: About 180 TCR beta chains were listed as cytomegalovirus-associated. Certain indistinguishable V segments, among them TRBV6-2 and TRBV6-3, were excluded. As a later analysis revealed, most CMV-associated TCR beta chains appeared HLA-restricted.

Unmatched junction bases numbered 7, after V lost 8 bases and J lost 0 bases. The CDR3 spans 15 residues. CDR1 is MNHEY and CDR2 is SVGAGI in the germline V gene. PCR employed 60 Vbeta and 13 Jbeta primers. In the original processing: In a later analysis, around 12 million of tens of millions of unique beta chains occurred in at least two donors. Generated by immunoSEQ multiplex PCR, the TCRdb table keeps only in-frame clones and is missing some. The V and J calls and the clone size are those of that table, but D and trimming were determined from the DNA. In the table there are hundreds of thousands of clones, 70% to 85% of which are singletons.

What was sequenced was PBMCs. This clonotype was sampled from a woman between 35 and 50 years old in good health and CMV-seronegative. The genes are TRBV6-5 and TRBJ2-7, with 10 bases identical to TRBD1. CDR3 DNA: TGTGCCAGCCAAGGGACAGGGGACGTCTCCTACGAGCAGTACTTC. It specifies CASQGTGDVSYEQYF.